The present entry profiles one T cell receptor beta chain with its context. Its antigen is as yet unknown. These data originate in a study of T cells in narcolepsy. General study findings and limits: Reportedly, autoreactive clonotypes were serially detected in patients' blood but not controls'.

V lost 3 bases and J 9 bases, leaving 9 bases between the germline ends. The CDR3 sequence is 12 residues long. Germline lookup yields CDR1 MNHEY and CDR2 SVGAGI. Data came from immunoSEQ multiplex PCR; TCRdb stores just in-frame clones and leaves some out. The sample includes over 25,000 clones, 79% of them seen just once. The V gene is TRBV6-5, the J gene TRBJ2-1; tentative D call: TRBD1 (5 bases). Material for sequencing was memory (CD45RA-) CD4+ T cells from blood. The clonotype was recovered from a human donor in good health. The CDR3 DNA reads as TGTGCCAGCAGTTATGGTAGGGGTGAGCAGTTCTTC. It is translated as CASSYGRGEQFF.